This T cell receptor beta chain stems from a study of cytomegalovirus exposure and HLA in healthy donors. Across the whole study: The approximately 120 validation repertoires were reported in a later analysis to have been generated on the same platform as the roughly 630 first-cohort repertoires.

Findings of the study overall: Rarity characterized most TCR sequences, yet some public TCRs appeared in many donors.

The junction had 11 bases not matched to a gene; V was cut back by 5 bases and J by 9 bases. Germline CDR1 is MGHRA and CDR2 is YSYEKL. The CDR3 consists of 16 residues. Remarks on this clone: The target antigen is unknown.

The protocol was immunoSEQ multiplex PCR, while the TCRdb copy is restricted to in-frame clones and leaves out a portion. In the table there are about 280,000 clones, around 87% of which are singletons. The chain is built from TRBV4-1 and TRBJ1-6, with 9 bases identical to TRBD1. The receptor comes from a young woman in good health and CMV-seronegative. Sequencing was carried out using PBMCs. The CDR3 here is CASSVTGTGWGSPLHF. The CDR3, as DNA: TGCGCCAGCAGCGTAACCGGGACAGGGTGGGGTTCACCCCTCCACTTT.